This is a list of T cell receptor beta chains from one sample in a study of T cell repertoires in cytomegalovirus infection. TCRdb fed the reads into MiXCR, producing one record per CDR3 protein. The repertoire includes hundreds of thousands of distinct CDR3 sequences, around 32% of them detected once, and roughly 13% sits in the top ten. These receptors' targets are unknown. The source material was cultured CD8+ T cells from PBMCs, sampled from culture after CMV antigen stimulation. All receptors come from a human donor in good health (CMV status not recorded). Some clones in this sample may be carry-over from other donors' samples. Both conserved end residues are part of each CDR3. The order of the fields is J gene, clone size, V gene, CDR3 protein. Not all rows give a size; the values are once, few, many and, for expanded clones, a class.

TRBJ2-6,NA,TRBV6-2/TRBV6-3,CASSAGTGSGANVLTF
TRBJ2-1,NA,TRBV7-6,CASSFAVPDEQFF
TRBJ1-5,many,TRBV7-2,CASSLVDRGGNQPQHF
TRBJ1-6,few,TRBV5-4,CASSFWPDTNNSPLHF
TRBJ2-7,NA,TRBV4-1,CASSQDRSGGSYEQYF
TRBJ2-1,NA,TRBV7-2,CASSLFLNEQFF
TRBJ1-1,NA,TRBV7-9,CASSSPWGKNTEAFF
TRBJ2-3,NA,TRBV27,CASNEGGATDTQYF
TRBJ2-7,many,TRBV12-3/TRBV12-4,CASSLVSGGYEQYF
TRBJ1-2,NA,TRBV12-3/TRBV12-4,CASNPGGDYGYTF
TRBJ2-3,NA,TRBV15,CATSRLTTTDTQYF
TRBJ2-1,NA,TRBV7-9,CASSPQAGHYNEQFF
TRBJ1-1,NA,TRBV4-1,CASSQVARNTEAFF
TRBJ1-2,once,TRBV12-3/TRBV12-4,CASSSTGTGTSGYTF
TRBJ2-1,few,TRBV7-2,CASSLDSGASYNEQFF